This T cell receptor beta chain was captured in a study of shared clonotypes between healthy human individuals (dated by TCRdb to the early 2020s). A note on the overall study: The cohort included three men and a couple of women between 18 and 49 years of age. For each donor, three plates each were used for CD4 naive and CD4 memory, two plates were used for CD8 naive, and one plate was used for CD8 memory. To increase sequencing depth and limit assay-specific biases, TCR repertoire library preparation and sequencing were carried out by different laboratories using diverse techniques. Between about 0.8 and 8.9 billion PBMCs per donor were obtained by leukapheresis. To estimate repertoire size and how much clonotype sharing occurs between individuals, the study deeply sequenced the blood TCR repertoires of about five healthy adults.

A note on this clone: Its antigen target is currently unknown. No quality values exist for individual bases; no much larger clone is one base distant.

General findings and caveats noted by the study authors: Compared with non-shared clonotypes, the clonotypes found in all four sorted-subset donors had higher generation probabilities. Incomplete sequencing was indicated by rarefaction of sorted-subset datasets, despite the large sequencing depth. Pairwise subsampling led to the expectation that sequencing depth would affect the degree of clonotype sharing among donors. Sampling was limited to blood, and TCR repertoires in tissue likely differ from TCR repertoires in blood. Larger estimated clonotype richness was generally found for naive subsets than for memory subsets. Because the study included a small number of donors, the genetic and exposure-history diversity represented was limited. Across four donors, approximately 5% of naive CD4, roughly 3.5% of naive CD8, 2.3% of memory CD4, and 0.4% of memory CD8 clonotypes were shared.

Healthy HIV-negative adults with no recently reported acute infections or vaccinations were included as donors. Every donor was a Caucasian adult living in Nashville, Tennessee, USA. Magnetic negative selection was used to enrich CD4+ T cells, after which naive cells were positively selected on CD45RA and the negative fraction became the memory subset. Blood was collected by leukapheresis, and PBMCs were isolated by Ficoll-Histopaque density gradient centrifugation and then cryopreserved in liquid nitrogen vapor phase. Purity and quantity of every magnetically sorted T cell population were checked by analytical flow cytometry. From each sorted fraction, genomic DNA was isolated and quantified by UV absorbance on a Nanodrop 2000c. Using the deep immunoSEQ assay, multiplex PCR amplified TCR CDR3 regions from genomic DNA. For each cell subset, the extracted genomic DNA was distributed evenly across all wells of several immunoSEQ 96-well plates, and each plate served as one replicate. For sorted subsets, about 200 ng genomic DNA, equal to tens of thousands of T cell genomes, was loaded into each replicate PCR. The purified libraries were quantified using a Qubit 3.0 fluorometer, sized with a Bioanalyzer 2100, and then quantified again using the KAPA Library Quantification kit. Each immunoSEQ 96-well plate was sequenced on its own single-read 150-cycle Illumina NextSeq 550 flow cell. Under the source paper's analysis protocol: Because the immunoSEQ output held only junctional sequences and lacked quality scores, the filtering could not match the filtering applied to full-length reads. To assign V/J genes and CDR3, sequences were annotated against IMGT germline references using PyIR, a Python wrapper for IgBLAST v1.9. Reads were removed for weak V/J assignments (E-value above 1e-6), missing CDR3, stop codons, out-of-frame junctions, or ambiguous translated residues. A V3J clonotype was defined by an identical inferred V gene, J gene, and CDR3 amino acid sequence. Percentage overlap between repertoires was calculated by dividing the number of shared unique clonotypes by the size of the smaller repertoire. Repertoire richness was assessed with RTK rarefaction, the Chao1 estimator, and Recon v2.1 estimates of unobserved clonotypes. For all TCRbeta clonotypes obtained by the gDNA method from a few donors, generation probabilities were computed with OLGA. The table was pulled from immuneACCESS by TCRdb, which kept in-frame rearrangements only. Such tables lose some clones; where checked, under half of the loss comes from unresolved V genes, and the rest has no known cause. Clone size and the V and J calls come from that table; the DNA yielded D and trimming. A total of roughly 2.2 million clones appear in this sample, 90% to 95% of them only once. The ten top clones hold roughly 0.36% of the sample.

V gives up 4 bases and J gives up 2 bases, and the segment between their germline ends measures 12 bases. The CDR3 sequence holds 14 residues, the cysteine and phenylalanine included. The kept DNA is CDR3 alone, 42 bases in frame from the first base. As encoded in the germline V gene, CDR1 is SGHDN while CDR2 is FVKESK. The chain links TRBV14 with TRBJ2-7, with TRBD1 perhaps the D gene, on 5 matching bases. The specimen was naive CD4+ T cells from PBMCs. This specimen's cell subset or site label, interpreted: CD45RA+ positively selected. The sequence derives from a young man in good health. Some clones in this sample may be carry-over from other donors' samples. The DNA sequence follows: TGTGCCAGCAGCCTCATCGAACAGGCCTACGAGCAGTACTTC. Translated, this gives CASSLIEQAYEQYF.